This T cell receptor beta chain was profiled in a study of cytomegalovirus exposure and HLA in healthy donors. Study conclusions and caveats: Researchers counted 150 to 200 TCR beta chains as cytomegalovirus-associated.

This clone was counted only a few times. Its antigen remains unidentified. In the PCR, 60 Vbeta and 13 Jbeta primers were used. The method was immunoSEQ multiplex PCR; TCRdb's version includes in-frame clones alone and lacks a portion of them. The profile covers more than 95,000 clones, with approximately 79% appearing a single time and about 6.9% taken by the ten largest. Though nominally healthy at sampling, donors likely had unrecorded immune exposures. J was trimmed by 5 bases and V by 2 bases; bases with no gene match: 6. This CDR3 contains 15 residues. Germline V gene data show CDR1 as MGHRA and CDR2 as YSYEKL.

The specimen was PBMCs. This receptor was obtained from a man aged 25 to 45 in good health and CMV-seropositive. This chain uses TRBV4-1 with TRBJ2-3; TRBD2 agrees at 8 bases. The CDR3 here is CASSQTGGPGDTQYF. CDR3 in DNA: TGCGCCAGCAGCCAAACGGGGGGGCCGGGAGATACGCAGTATTTT.